Included here is one T cell receptor beta chain sequence, with context. This clone was seen a handful of times. Its antigen specificity is not known. Qualities for individual bases were not recorded, and no much larger clone is one base off. Using the deep immunoSEQ assay, multiplex PCR amplified TCR CDR3 regions from genomic DNA. Extracted genomic DNA from each cell subset was spread evenly across all wells of several immunoSEQ 96-well plates, with each plate serving as a replicate. For sorted subsets, about 220 ng of genomic DNA, equivalent to about 30,000 T cell genomes, went into each replicate PCR. Purified libraries were quantified with a Qubit 3.0 fluorometer, sized on a Bioanalyzer 2100, and re-quantified with the KAPA Library Quantification kit. Each immunoSEQ 96-well plate was sequenced on its own single-read 150-cycle Illumina NextSeq 550 flow cell. Per the authors' processing: The immunoSEQ output contained only junctional sequences without quality scores, so filtering could not match that applied to full-length reads. Sequences were annotated with PyIR, a Python wrapper for IgBLAST v1.9, and V/J genes and CDR3 were assigned using IMGT germline references. Reads were filtered out if the reads had weak V/J assignments (E-value above 1e-6), no CDR3, stop codons, out-of-frame junctions, or ambiguous translated residues. V3J clonotypes were defined by identical inferred V gene, J gene, and CDR3 amino acid sequence. Percentage overlap between repertoires was calculated by dividing the number of shared unique clonotypes by the size of the smaller repertoire. RTK rarefaction, the Chao1 estimator, and Recon v2.1 estimates of unobserved clonotypes were used to assess repertoire richness. OLGA was used to compute generation probabilities for all TCRbeta clonotypes that the gDNA method yielded from a few donors. TCRdb limited this immuneACCESS table to in-frame rearrangements with V and J called. A share of clones is missing; checked studies link under half to unresolved V genes, and the rest is unexplained. V, J and clone size are taken as reported in that table, and D and trimming were inferred from the DNA itself. This sample gives some 2.1 million clones in total; about 94% of them show up just once. The ten largest make up around 1.1% of the sample.

This specimen comes from a study of shared clonotypes between healthy human individuals (dated by TCRdb to the early 2020s). As for the study more broadly: The cohort included a few men and two women between 18 and 49 years of age. For each donor, three plates each were used for CD4 naive and CD4 memory, two plates were used for CD8 naive, and one plate was used for CD8 memory. To estimate repertoire size and how much clonotypes are shared between individuals, the study performed deep sequencing of blood TCR repertoires from about five healthy adults. To increase sequencing depth and limit assay-specific biases, different laboratories used diverse techniques to prepare libraries and sequence TCR repertoires. Each donor's leukapheresis produced roughly between about 0.85 and 10 billion PBMCs.

The CDR3 sequence holds 14 residues, the cysteine and phenylalanine included. Only the CDR3 part of the read is kept: 42 bases, read in frame from the first base. Deletion took 6 bases off V and 3 bases off J, with a span of 15 bases between the germline ends. From a lookup of the germline V gene, CDR1 and CDR2 are SNHLY and FYNNEI. CD8 naive samples consisted of CD45RO-negative cells that were positively selected for CCR7, yielding a CD45RA+CCR7+ population without TemRA cells. The donors were healthy, HIV-negative adults with no recently reported acute infections or vaccinations. Every donor was a Caucasian adult residing in Nashville, Tennessee, USA. After blood collection by leukapheresis, PBMCs were isolated using Ficoll-Histopaque density gradient centrifugation and then cryopreserved in the vapor phase of liquid nitrogen. Purity and quantity of every magnetically sorted T cell population were checked by analytical flow cytometry. Each sorted fraction had its genomic DNA isolated and then quantified by UV absorbance on a Nanodrop 2000c.

Study-level results and caveats: Sharing across several donors was observed for 5% to 6.5% of naive CD4, over 3% of naive CD8, 2% to 2.5% of memory CD4, and about 0.4% of memory CD8 clonotypes. Rarefaction of sorted-subset datasets indicated incomplete sequencing despite the large sequencing depth. Based on pairwise subsampling, the degree of clonotype sharing among donors was expected to be affected by sequencing depth. Larger estimated clonotype richness was generally found for naive subsets than for memory subsets. Higher generation probabilities were observed for clonotypes shared by all four sorted-subset donors than for non-shared clonotypes. Sampling was restricted to blood, and TCR repertoires in tissue are likely to differ from TCR repertoires in blood. The small number of donors limited the genetic and exposure-history diversity represented.

The sequence derives from a man aged 18 to 35 in good health. The V gene is TRBV2 and the J gene is TRBJ2-7, with TRBD2 as a weak D call on 6 bases. Sequencing was performed on naive CD8+ T cells sorted from blood. The meaning of the sample's cell subset or site label: CD45RA+CCR7+. CDR3 sequence: CASREGEAFYEQYF. The nucleotides are TGTGCCAGCAGGGAGGGAGAGGCATTCTACGAGCAGTACTTC.